Detailed here is one T cell receptor beta chain. Trimming took off 2 bases at V and 0 bases at J, with 8 bases between the two ends. Germline values: CDR1 SGHTA, CDR2 FQGNSA. The length of the CDR3 is 14 residues. The data belong to a study of T cell changes during pregnancy in multiple sclerosis. Some clones are missing from TCRdb's copy, which holds only in-frame ones; the method was immunoSEQ multiplex PCR. Here the sample spans tens of thousands of clones, around 89% being singletons. The sequence derives from a female donor with multiple sclerosis, enrolled in a pregnancy study. The rearrangement links TRBV7-2 to TRBJ2-7; no firm D call. This specimen consisted of CD4+ T cells from peripheral blood mononuclear cells, obtained in the second trimester of pregnancy. The CDR3 spells CASSLSTVSYEQYF. The CDR3 DNA reads TGTGCCAGCAGCTTAAGCACAGTCTCCTACGAGCAGTACTTC.